Below, 19 T cell receptor beta chains from the same sample are listed, as sequenced in a study of shared clonotypes between healthy human individuals. Sequencing used immunoSEQ multiplex PCR; TCRdb keeps in-frame clones, though not all of them. The table lists about half a million clones, over 70% of them singletons. Sequencing used PBMCs. The receptors here all came from a woman between 35 and 50 years old in good health. Some clones in this sample may be carry-over from other donors' samples.

The chain is built from TRBV19 and TRBJ1-1, with a possible D match to TRBD1 (5 bases). Germline loops: CDR1 LNHDA, CDR2 SQIVND (reference sequence). The CDR3 totals 13 residues. V lost 8 bases to trimming and J lost 0 bases, with 10 bases between them. The CDR3 nucleotides read TGTGCCAGTCGTCTGGGGGTGAACACTGAAGCTTTCTTT. This translates into CASRLGVNTEAFF.

With respect to this clone: A far bigger clonotype differs at one base, so this is likely a read error. The rearrangement uses TRBV30 and TRBJ2-1, with 8 bases matching TRBD2. The CDR3 runs to 15 residues. CDR1 is GTSNPN, CDR2 SVGIG, per germline (reference sequence). The CDR3 nucleotides read TGTGCCTGGAAAGACCCGGGACTAGATGGAAATGAGCAGCTCTTC. Translating it yields CAWKDPGLDGNEQLF. The full variable domain, in which reference TRBV30 and TRBJ2-1 provide the parts outside the CDR3, is SQTIHQWPATLVQPVGSPLSLECTVEGTSNPNLYWYRQAAGRGLQLLFYSVGIGQISSEVPQNLSASRPQDRQFILSSKKLLLSDSGFYLCAWKDPGLDGNEQLFGPGTRLTVL.

CDR3 region: CASSPPDRLYEQYF. The CDR3 region has the DNA TGTGCCAGCAGCCCACCGGACAGACTCTACGAGCAGTACTTC. The genes are TRBV5-3 and TRBJ2-7, with D possibly matching TRBD1 (6 bases). TRBV5-3 is assigned to the ORF class and has an uncertain function. The V and J ends lost 8 bases and 3 bases respectively, with 18 bases between them. CDR3 length: 14 residues.

The chain carries TRBV5-1 and TRBJ2-7; a possible D gene is TRBD1 (6 bases). Germline CDR1 SGHRS, CDR2 YFSETQ. Trimming pared 4 bases from V and 3 bases from J, leaving 23 bases between. CDR3 size: 17 residues. The CDR3 region is CASSRGTAPPGDYEQYF. CDR3 sequence (DNA): TGCGCCAGCAGCCGTGGGACGGCCCCACCAGGGGACTACGAGCAGTACTTC.

This clone was counted a single time. A far larger clone is one base from this, pointing to a likely read error. At the DNA level, this CDR3 is encoded by other sequences in the same sample as well. V is TRBV29-1 and J is TRBJ1-1; D not resolved. The CDR3 is made up of 14 amino acids. In germline, CDR1 is SQVTM, CDR2 ANQGSEA. Deletions cut 4 bases from V and 7 bases from J, with 19 bases between. The CDR3: CSVVLTRCGIEAFF. CDR3 nucleotides: TGCAGCGTTGTCCTAACCCGGTGTGGGATTGAAGCTTTCTTT.

V gene TRBV11-2 combines with J gene TRBJ2-5; TRBD2 is a possible D gene (6 bases). Germline lookup yields CDR1 SGHAT and CDR2 FQNNGV. The germline V and J ends were trimmed by 1 base and 5 bases, with 14 bases remaining between them. The CDR3 length is 15 residues. For the CDR3, the DNA is TGTGCCAGCAGCTTAGGTGCCGGGACTGCCGAGACCCAGTACTTC. It codes for CASSLGAGTAETQYF.

The chain carries TRBV5-1 and TRBJ2-1; TRBD2 matches 8 bases. Germline CDR1 SGHRS, CDR2 YFSETQ. The CDR3 has 16 amino acids. Unmatched junction bases numbered 3, after V lost 0 bases and J lost 1 base. The DNA of the CDR3 is TGCGCCAGCAGCTTGGTGGGCGGGAGGTCCTACAATGAGCAGTTCTTC. Its translation is CASSLVGGRSYNEQFF.

The rearrangement joins TRBV5-6 to TRBJ2-3, with TRBD1 as a possible D gene (7 bases). CDR1 and CDR2 (germline): SGHDT, YYEEEE. V was pared by 4 bases and J by 3 bases, with 15 bases between. This CDR3 spans 15 amino acids. The CDR3 is CASSPGGMLTDTQYF. CDR3 bases: TGTGCCAGCAGCCCAGGGGGGATGTTAACAGATACGCAGTATTTT.

At least ten counts were recorded for this clone. The chain carries TRBV27 and TRBJ2-7, with TRBD2 matching 8 bases. V trimming: 6 bases; J trimming: 3 bases; junction bases outside the gene matches: 7. The V gene's germline CDR1 is MNHEY and CDR2 SMNVEV (reference sequence). This CDR3 is 14 amino acids long. The CDR3 spells CASRATSEYYEQYF. CDR3 bases: TGTGCCAGCAGAGCGACTAGCGAGTACTACGAGCAGTACTTC.

About this clone itself: A far more abundant clone sits one base away, making this likely a read error. Lacking the conserved final phenylalanine or tryptophan, this CDR3 likely reflects a read error. The chain has TRBV30 and TRBJ1-1; D gene unclear. The V end was cut by 0 bases, the J end by 1 base, with 6 bases between. The CDR3 contains 13 residues. The germline CDR1 and CDR2 sequences are GTSNPN and SVGIG (reference sequence). DNA of the CDR3: TGTGCCTGGAGTGTTGGGAGGAACACTGAAGCTTTCCTT. Amino acid sequence: CAWSVGRNTEAFL.

Note on this clone: The likely explanation is a read error, given a far larger clone one base away. The rearrangement uses TRBV5-1 and TRBJ2-7; 9 bases agree with TRBD1. This CDR3 contains 16 residues. Per the germline V gene, CDR1 is SGHRS and CDR2 is YFSETQ. The V and J ends lost 0 bases and 7 bases, in that order; junction bases with no gene match: 11. For the CDR3, the DNA is TGCGCCAGCAGCTTGGGAACCGGGACAGGGAGCAGAGAGCAGTACTTC. This translates into CASSLGTGTGSREQYF.

This clone was found a few times. V gene TRBV10-3 combines with J gene TRBJ1-3; 7 bases map to TRBD1. Trimming at V came to 0 bases and at J to 0 bases, leaving 8 bases not matched to a gene. The CDR3 is made up of 18 amino acids. In germline, CDR1 is ENHRY, CDR2 SYGVKD. In DNA form, the CDR3 reads TGTGCCATCAGTGAGTCACCCGACAGGGTGGGCTCTGGAAACACCATATATTTT. Residues: CAISESPDRVGSGNTIYF.

The sample holds many counts of this clone. The genes are TRBV6-6 and TRBJ1-1; the D is unclear. The V gene lost 8 bases and the J gene lost 3 bases, with 16 bases spanning the gap. The germline V gene has CDR1 MNHNY and CDR2 SVGAGI (reference sequence). The CDR3 spans 14 residues. CDR3: CASSFVPRYTEAFF. CDR3 coding DNA: TGTGCCAGCTCTTTCGTACCTCGGTACACTGAAGCTTTCTTT.

The sample holds one count of this clone. A far larger clone differs by one base, so this is likely a read error. This specimen includes other DNA sequences encoding the same CDR3. This chain links TRBV6-1 with TRBJ1-1, with D uncertain. This CDR3 comprises 14 residues. V was clipped by 1 base and J by 2 bases, with 8 bases between them. CDR1 MNHNS and CDR2 SASEGT come from the germline V gene. In nucleotides, the CDR3 is TGTGCCAGCAGTGAAGGTCCTTTTAACACTGAAGCTTTCTTT. It is translated as CASSEGPFNTEAFF.

Worth noting for this clone: The final CDR3 position lacks the conserved phenylalanine or tryptophan, pointing to a likely read error. The CDR3 loop reads CASSGQVIDEQYL. In nucleotides, the CDR3 is TGTGCCAGCAGTGGGCAGGTAATTGACGAGCAGTACCTC. J is TRBJ2-7 and V is TRBV25-1, with no clear D. This CDR3 comprises 13 residues. Trimming shortened V by 4 bases and J by 5 bases, and 12 bases separated the two germline ends. Germline V gene data show CDR1 as MGHDK and CDR2 as SYGVNS.

Points on this clone: A read error is likely here: a far larger clone is one base away. The CDR3 sequence is CASILGSAYEQYF. In DNA form, the CDR3 reads TGTGCCAGCATACTAGGGTCAGCCTACGAGCAGTACTTC. The rearrangement uses TRBV11-2 and TRBJ2-7; a weak D match, TRBD2 (5 bases). Germline assignment: CDR1 SGHAT and CDR2 FQNNGV. V gave up 7 bases and J gave up 2 bases, with 12 bases separating them. This CDR3 has 13 residues.

With regard to this clone: Given a far larger clone just one base away, this is likely a sequencing read error. The chain has TRBV2 and TRBJ1-1; 10 nucleotides match TRBD1. This CDR3 has 13 residues. CDR1 is SNHLY and CDR2 is FYNNEI in the germline V gene. The CDR3 region is CASSELGQGMALF. The CDR3 DNA sequence: TGTGCCAGCAGTGAATTGGGACAGGGGATGGCTCTCTTT.

Comments on this clone: Since a far larger clone is one base different, this is likely a read error. This sequence joins TRBV29-1 and TRBJ2-7; D perhaps matches TRBD2 (7 bases). In germline, CDR1 is SQVTM, CDR2 ANQGSEA. The CDR3 is 13 amino acids. Trimming took 7 bases from V and 5 from J, leaving 18 bases between them. CDR3 amino acids: CSATGRGAHEQYF. The CDR3 region has the DNA TGCAGCGCCACGGGACGGGGGGCTCACGAGCAGTACTTC.

This chain connects TRBV25-1 to TRBJ2-7, with no clear D. CDR1 and CDR2 from the germline V gene are MGHDK and SYGVNS. Trimming left V 1 base short and J 5 bases short, with 12 bases between. This CDR3 spans 14 amino acids. The CDR3 nucleotides read TGTGCCAGCAGTGAATCTGGGCCTATCGACGAGCAGTACTTC. It yields the protein CASSESGPIDEQYF.